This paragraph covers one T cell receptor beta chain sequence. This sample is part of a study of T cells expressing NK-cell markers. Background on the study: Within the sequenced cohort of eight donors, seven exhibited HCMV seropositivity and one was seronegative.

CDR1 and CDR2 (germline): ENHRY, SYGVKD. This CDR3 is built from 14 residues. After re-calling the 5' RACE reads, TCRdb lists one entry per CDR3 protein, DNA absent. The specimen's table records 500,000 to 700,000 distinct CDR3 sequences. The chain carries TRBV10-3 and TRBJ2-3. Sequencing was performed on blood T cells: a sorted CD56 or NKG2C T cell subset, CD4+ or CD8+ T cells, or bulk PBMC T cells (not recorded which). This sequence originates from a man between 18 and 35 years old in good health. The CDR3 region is CAIRSGPSTDTQYF.